This T cell receptor beta chain was captured in a study of OX40 agonist ivuxolimab in advanced cancers. Across the whole study: Anti-PD-1, anti-PD-L1 or anti-CTLA-4 therapy given earlier was allowed, and 40% had some.

The CDR3 is made up of 14 amino acids. Germline CDR1 and CDR2: SGHDT and YYEEEE. V gave up 2 bases and J gave up 6 bases, with 11 bases separating them. Anyone with autoimmune disease history or systemic immunosuppression was excluded. Assay used: immunoSEQ multiplex PCR; TCRdb lists only in-frame clones, some missing. Among 50,000 to 65,000 clones, approximately 87% were seen once, and the ten largest hold approximately 7%. The sequence was collected from an adult with an advanced solid tumor such as melanoma, head and neck, liver or kidney cancer. Material: CD4+ or CD8+ T cells sorted from blood, obtained in a trial of the OX40 agonist ivuxolimab. The J gene is TRBJ1-4, the V gene TRBV5-6; weak D call: TRBD1 (6 bases). This CDR3 reads CASSLYREDEKLFF. In DNA, the CDR3 is TGTGCCAGCAGCTTATACAGGGAAGATGAAAAACTGTTTTTT.